The next 18 T cell receptor beta chains were all read from a single sample in a study of sequential checkpoint blockade in melanoma. The treatment denotes: randomized to nivolumab then ipilimumab (arm A) or the reverse (arm B). Libraries were prepared by immunoSEQ multiplex PCR; TCRdb keeps only in-frame clonotypes and omits some of them. The top ten hold approximately 12% of the sample, which has about 17,000 clones, about 75% seen once. The specimen comprised CD8+ T cells sorted from blood (inferred from file names), sampled from a patient given nivolumab and ipilimumab in sequence. The receptor source for this set is a human donor with melanoma.

The rearrangement links TRBV11-3 to TRBJ2-7; D is possibly TRBD2 (5 bases). Trimming removed 5 bases from V and 4 bases from J, with 9 bases in between. Germline V CDR1 and CDR2: SGHNT, YENEEA. The CDR3 extends over 12 amino acids. As DNA, the CDR3 is TGTGCCAGCAGCGCCACTAGTTACGAGCAGTACTTC. Amino acids: CASSATSYEQYF.

The V call is TRBV6-6, the J call TRBJ1-4; possible D gene TRBD1, 6 bases. The germline CDR1 and CDR2 sequences are MNHNY and SVGAGI (reference sequence). The CDR3 runs 15 residues. Between the trimmed V and J ends, which lost 5 bases and 13 bases, there was a span of 23 bases. The CDR3 coding sequence is TGTGCCAGCAGTCCCTCACAGGGATCCTATCCGGGACTGTTTTTT. Translated, it gives CASSPSQGSYPGLFF.

The rearrangement links TRBV4-3 to TRBJ1-4; TRBD1 is a possible D gene (6 bases). Germline values: CDR1 LGHNA, CDR2 YSLEER. This CDR3 comprises 15 residues. Trimming removed 4 bases from V and 6 bases from J, with 15 bases in between. The CDR3 DNA sequence: TGCGCCAGCAGCCGCCGGACAGAGGGTGATGAAAAACTGTTTTTT. Translating it yields CASSRRTEGDEKLFF.

V is TRBV4-1 and J is TRBJ2-7; D is ambiguous. Germline-derived CDR1 and CDR2 are MGHRA and YSYEKL. CDR3 length: 17 residues. The ends were cut back, 0 bases at V and 0 bases at J, with 15 bases in the middle. The CDR3: CASSQDLLAESSYEQYF. CDR3 DNA sequence: TGCGCCAGCAGCCAAGATCTCTTAGCCGAGAGCTCCTACGAGCAGTACTTC.

V is TRBV11-3 and J is TRBJ2-1; TRBD1 is a possible D gene (5 bases). Trimming left V 1 base short and J 5 bases short, with 12 bases between. Germline assignment: CDR1 SGHNT and CDR2 YENEEA. CDR3 length: 15 residues. The CDR3 bases are TGTGCCAGCAGCTTAGCGGTGACAGACCACAATGAGCAGTTCTTC. It codes for CASSLAVTDHNEQFF.

This clone appeared a single time. The chain couples TRBV4-3 to TRBJ2-5; D unresolved. The CDR3 runs to 15 residues. In germline, CDR1 is LGHNA, CDR2 YSLEER. Trimming stripped 0 bases from V and 5 bases from J, with 13 bases between. The CDR3 DNA reads as TGCGCCAGCAGCCAAGAGCTAGGTTCTGGGGAGACCCAGTACTTC. Translated, it gives CASSQELGSGETQYF.

The V gene is TRBV7-6, the J gene TRBJ2-1, with 10 bases aligning to TRBD2. V dropped 0 bases and J dropped 0; count of bases not matched to a gene: 5. Looked up from germline, CDR1 is SGHVS and CDR2 is FNYEAQ. The length of the CDR3 is 18 residues. DNA for the CDR3: TGTGCCAGCAGCTTAGCTCTAGCGGGAGCGGACTCCTACAATGAGCAGTTCTTC. This sequence encodes CASSLALAGADSYNEQFF.

The rearrangement links TRBV5-1 to TRBJ1-1, with TRBD1 as a possible D gene (6 bases). Trimming stripped 4 bases from V and 8 bases from J, with 9 bases between. Per the germline V gene, CDR1 is SGHRS and CDR2 is YFSETQ. The CDR3 covers 11 residues. In DNA form, the CDR3 reads TGCGCCAGCAGCCACGGACAGGAAGCTTTCTTT. As protein: CASSHGQEAFF.

The chain recombines TRBV29-1 with TRBJ2-2, with 10 nucleotides matching TRBD2. The V gene's germline CDR1 is SQVTM and CDR2 ANQGSEA. The junction had 8 bases not matched to a gene; V was cut back by 7 bases and J by 6 bases. The CDR3 covers 14 residues. The CDR3: CSALSGRAAGELFF. CDR3 bases: TGCAGCGCCCTAAGCGGGAGGGCCGCCGGGGAGCTGTTTTTT.

The CDR3 bases are TGCGCCAGCAGCCACGCCGGGACAGGGGACTTCAACTATGGCTACACCTTC. Translation: CASSHAGTGDFNYGYTF. This sequence joins TRBV5-1 and TRBJ1-2, with 10 bases lining up with TRBD1. This CDR3 spans 17 amino acids. J lost 2 bases, V lost 4 bases, and 11 bases had no gene match. The V gene's germline CDR1 is SGHRS and CDR2 YFSETQ.

V is TRBV9 and J is TRBJ2-7; TRBD1 matches at 7 bases. V was clipped by 3 bases and J by 2 bases; unmatched bases: 11. The CDR3 consists of 16 residues. CDR1 and CDR2 (germline): SGDLS, YYNGEE. DNA for the CDR3: TGTGCCAGCAGCGGTGCCCCGGGACAGCGAGCCTACGAGCAGTACTTC. Its protein is CASSGAPGQRAYEQYF.

The chain couples TRBV29-1 to TRBJ2-2; TRBD1 agrees at 8 bases. The germline CDR1 and CDR2 sequences are SQVTM and ANQGSEA. This CDR3 contains 14 residues. The trim removed 5 bases at V and 2 bases at J, leaving 4 bases unmatched. DNA for the CDR3: TGCAGCGTTTGGACAGGGCGAAACACCGGGGAGCTGTTTTTT. Translating gives CSVWTGRNTGELFF.

V and J are TRBV27 and TRBJ2-7, with D perhaps matching TRBD1 (5 bases). This CDR3 has 12 residues. CDR1 MNHEY and CDR2 SMNVEV come from the germline V gene (reference sequence). V lost 4 bases to trimming and J lost 3 bases, with 7 bases between them. This CDR3 reads CASSSTVYEQYF. CDR3 DNA sequence: TGTGCCAGCAGTTCGACAGTCTACGAGCAGTACTTC.

The chain is built from TRBV6-5 and TRBJ1-1, with unresolved D. The CDR3 has 16 residues. From germline, CDR1 is MNHEY and CDR2 SVGAGI. Trimming cost V 0 bases and J 8 bases, with 19 bases left between them. Here the CDR3 DNA reads TGTGCCAGCAGTTACTCGATTGGTCGCCGAGAAAACGAAGCTTTCTTT. It specifies CASSYSIGRRENEAFF.

This chain uses TRBV7-9 with TRBJ2-5, with unresolved D. The CDR3 has 14 amino acids. V was pared by 5 bases and J by 1 base, with 11 bases between. Germline lookup yields CDR1 SEHNR and CDR2 FQNEAQ (reference sequence). The CDR3 coding sequence is TGTGCCAGCAGCCCCCGGGTTGCCCAAGAGACCCAGTACTTC. It translates to CASSPRVAQETQYF.

The genes are TRBV30 and TRBJ2-7, with 11 nucleotides matching TRBD2. Germline CDR1 reads GTSNPN; CDR2 reads SVGIG (reference sequence). The CDR3 extends over 14 amino acids. V shed 5 bases, J shed 1 base, and the junction held 4 bases outside the gene matches. The CDR3 DNA sequence: TGTGCCTGGGATACTAGCGGGAGTTCCTACGAGCAGTACTTC. It specifies CAWDTSGSSYEQYF.

The J gene is TRBJ2-1, the V gene TRBV4-3; weak D call: TRBD2 (5 bases). The length of the CDR3 is 18 residues. Trimming took 1 base from V and 2 from J, leaving 18 bases between them. Germline values: CDR1 LGHNA, CDR2 YSLEER. CDR3 amino acids: CASSQVLVRARTYNEQFF. The CDR3 region has the DNA TGCGCCAGCAGCCAAGTTCTGGTGAGGGCGCGAACCTACAATGAGCAGTTCTTC.

The gene calls are TRBV7-9 and TRBJ2-3; 12 positions agree with TRBD2. J gave up 6 bases and V 7 bases, and 8 bases lay outside the gene matches. Germline CDR1 is SEHNR and CDR2 is FQNEAQ (reference sequence). This CDR3 contains 15 residues. The DNA of the CDR3 is TGTGCCAGCAAAAACTTCGGACTAGCGGGGGATACGCAGTATTTT. It yields the protein CASKNFGLAGDTQYF.